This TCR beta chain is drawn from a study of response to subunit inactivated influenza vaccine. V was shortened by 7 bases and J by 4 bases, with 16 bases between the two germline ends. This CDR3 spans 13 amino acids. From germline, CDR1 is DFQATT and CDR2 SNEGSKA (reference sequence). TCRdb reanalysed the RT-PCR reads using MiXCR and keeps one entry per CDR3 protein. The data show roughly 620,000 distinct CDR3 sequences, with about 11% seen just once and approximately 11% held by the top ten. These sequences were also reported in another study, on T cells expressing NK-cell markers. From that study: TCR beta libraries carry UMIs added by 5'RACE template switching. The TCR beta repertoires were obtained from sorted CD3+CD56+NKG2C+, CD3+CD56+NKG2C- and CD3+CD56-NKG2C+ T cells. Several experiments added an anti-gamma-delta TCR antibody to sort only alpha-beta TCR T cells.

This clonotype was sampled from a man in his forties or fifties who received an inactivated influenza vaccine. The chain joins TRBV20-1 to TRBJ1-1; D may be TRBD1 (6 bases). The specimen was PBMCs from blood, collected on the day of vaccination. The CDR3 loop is CSGGAGAGTEAFF. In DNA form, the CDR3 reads TGCAGTGGGGGGGCAGGGGCCGGCACTGAAGCTTTCTTT.